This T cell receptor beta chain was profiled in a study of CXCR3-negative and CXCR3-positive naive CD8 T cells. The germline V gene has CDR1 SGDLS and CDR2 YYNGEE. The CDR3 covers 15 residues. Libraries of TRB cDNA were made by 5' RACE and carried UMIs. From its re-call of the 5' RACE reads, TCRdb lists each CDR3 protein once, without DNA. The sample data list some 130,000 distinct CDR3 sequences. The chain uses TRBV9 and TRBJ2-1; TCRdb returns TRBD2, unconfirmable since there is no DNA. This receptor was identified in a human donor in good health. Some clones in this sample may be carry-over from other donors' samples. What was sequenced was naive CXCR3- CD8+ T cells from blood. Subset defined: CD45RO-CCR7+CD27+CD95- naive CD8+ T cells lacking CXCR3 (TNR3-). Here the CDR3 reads CASSVSGVSYNEQFF.